Listed here are 20 T cell receptor beta chains from one sample, sequenced in a study of T cell repertoires in cytomegalovirus infection. TCRdb itself ran the reads through MiXCR, one entry per CDR3 protein. The sample has around 450,000 distinct CDR3 sequences; under 40% are singletons. The sample was PBMCs. These receptor sequences come from a human donor in good health (CMV status not recorded). Some clones in this sample may be carry-over from other donors' samples.

The V call is TRBV5-5, the J call TRBJ1-5; a possible D gene is TRBD1 (5 bases). Germline V CDR1 and CDR2: SGHKS, YYEKEE (reference sequence). Trimming removed 2 bases at V and 4 bases at J, with 13 bases between. This CDR3 spans 15 amino acids. For the CDR3, the DNA is TGTGCCAGCAGCTTTGGGCTTGCAGGGAATCAGCCCCAGCATTTT. This encodes CASSFGLAGNQPQHF.

J is TRBJ1-2 and V is TRBV19; unclear D gene. Trimming took off 8 bases at V and 8 bases at J, with 12 bases between the two ends. The germline V gene encodes CDR1 LNHDA and CDR2 SQIVND (reference sequence). This CDR3 region has 11 residues. DNA of the CDR3: TGTGCCAGTGGACGAAGCGGGGGCTACACCTTC. Translating gives CASGRSGGYTF.

The chain couples TRBV6-6 to TRBJ2-2; D is possibly TRBD1 (5 bases). The CDR3 runs 16 residues. Germline V CDR1 and CDR2: MNHNY, SVGAGI (reference sequence). V dropped 0 bases and J dropped 5 bases, with 13 bases sitting between them. This CDR3 is CASSYSEAGWTGELFF. In DNA form, the CDR3 reads TGTGCCAGCAGTTACTCAGAGGCAGGGTGGACCGGGGAGCTGTTTTTT.

The V gene is TRBV12-3 or TRBV12-4, the J gene TRBJ2-7; TRBD1 agrees at 9 bases. The V and J ends lost 6 bases and 3 bases, in that order; junction bases with no gene match: 9. The CDR3 is 15 residues long. CDR3 nucleotides: TGTGCCAGCAGCCACGCGGGACAGGGAGTCTACGAGCAGTACTTC. Amino acids: CASSHAGQGVYEQYF.

The chain is built from TRBV7-4 and TRBJ1-1, with D maybe TRBD1 (5 bases). V lost 8 bases to trimming and J lost 4 bases, with 23 bases between them. The CDR3 spans 16 residues. Germline assignment: CDR1 SGHVT and CDR2 SQSDAQ. DNA of the CDR3: TGTGCCAGCGAAGAGATAAGGGAGGGCGGGGGCACTGAAGCTTTCTTT. This sequence encodes CASEEIREGGGTEAFF.

This clonotype has only a few counts. The V and J genes are TRBV15 and TRBJ1-1; no definite D call. The CDR3 runs 14 residues. The ends were cut back, 3 bases at V and 1 base at J, with 9 bases in the middle. Germline V gene lookup returns CDR1 LNHNV and CDR2 YYDKDF (reference sequence). The CDR3 DNA sequence: TGTGCCACCAGCAGGTACGGATCGAACACTGAAGCTTTCTTT. It specifies CATSRYGSNTEAFF.

The sample holds many counts of this clonotype. The gene calls are TRBV7-2 and TRBJ2-5; a weak D match, TRBD1 (6 bases). CDR1 SGHTA and CDR2 FQGNSA come from the germline V gene. The CDR3 loop spans 20 amino acids. The V end lost 2 bases, the J end lost 7 bases, and 32 bases lay between the germline ends. The CDR3 DNA reads as TGTGCCAGCAGCTTAAATAATGGAGCGCGTCAGGGGTTGTTTACGGGGACCCAGTACTTC. The encoded protein is CASSLNNGARQGLFTGTQYF.

In this sample, this clonotype turned up a few times. The DNA of the CDR3 is TGTGCCAGCAGCTTACCGGGGACCGGGGAGCTGTTTTTT. It specifies CASSLPGTGELFF. The chain has TRBV7-9 and TRBJ2-2; D is possibly TRBD2 (5 bases). The germline gives CDR1 SEHNR, CDR2 FQNEAQ (reference sequence). This CDR3 region has 13 residues. Trimming shortened V by 2 bases and J by 5 bases, and 6 bases separated the two germline ends.

With regard to this clonotype: A much larger clone differs by one base, so this may be a read error. The V and J genes are TRBV7-4 and TRBJ1-6; 11 bases map to TRBD1. The V and J ends lost 4 bases and 10 bases, in that order; junction bases with no gene match: 9. The CDR3 contains 16 residues. Looked up from germline, CDR1 is SGHVT and CDR2 is SQSDAQ. CDR3 in amino acids: CASSYIGQGAKSPLHF. DNA of the CDR3: TGTGCCAGCAGCTACATTGGACAGGGGGCAAAGTCACCCCTCCACTTT.

This clonotype has only a few counts. The chain is built from TRBV5-6 and TRBJ2-7; 9 bases line up with TRBD2. Germline values: CDR1 SGHDT, CDR2 YYEEEE. With 0 bases clipped from V and 7 bases from J, the junction kept 5 bases outside the gene matches. The CDR3 consists of 14 residues. The CDR3 region has the DNA TGTGCCAGCAGCTTGGACGCGGGGGGGGAGGAGCAGTACTTC. This codes for CASSLDAGGEEQYF.

J is TRBJ2-2 and V is TRBV7-9; D gene unclear. The germline CDR1 and CDR2 sequences are SEHNR and FQNEAQ (reference sequence). With 3 bases removed from V and 8 bases from J, the gap between germline ends came to 10 bases. The CDR3 runs to 13 residues. The CDR3 sequence is CASSFDNSGELFF. DNA for the CDR3: TGTGCCAGCAGCTTTGACAATTCTGGGGAGCTGTTTTTT.

This rearrangement joins TRBV27 to TRBJ2-7; D call uncertain. This CDR3 has 14 residues. Germline CDR1 is MNHEY and CDR2 is SMNVEV (reference sequence). V was pared by 8 bases and J by 3 bases, with 17 bases between. The CDR3 coding sequence is TGTGCCAGCCGCCTTACCGGACGGCTCTACGAGCAGTACTTC. Translated: CASRLTGRLYEQYF.

This clonotype came up a few times. The rearrangement links TRBV4-1 to TRBJ1-2; possible D gene TRBD1, 5 bases. CDR1 is MGHRA, CDR2 YSYEKL, per germline. Trimming cost V 0 bases and J 3 bases, with 8 bases left between them. The CDR3 length is 14 residues. For the CDR3, the DNA is TGCGCCAGCAGCCAAGATGGGGGGTACTATGGCTACACCTTC. Translated: CASSQDGGYYGYTF.

This clonotype was counted between two and nine times. CDR3 sequence reads: CAISDGGYSGNTIYF. In DNA, the CDR3 is TGTGCCATCAGTGACGGCGGATACTCTGGAAACACCATATATTTT. The chain joins TRBV10-3 to TRBJ1-3, with D uncertain. This CDR3 has 15 residues. Looked up from germline, CDR1 is ENHRY and CDR2 is SYGVKD. The V end was cut by 3 bases, the J end by 0 bases, with 9 bases between.

This clonotype came up a few times. This chain joins TRBV7-9 and TRBJ2-7; possibly TRBD1 for D (6 bases). CDR3 size: 17 residues. Trimming removed 2 bases at V and 3 bases at J, with 20 bases between. Germline V CDR1 and CDR2: SEHNR, FQNEAQ (reference sequence). CDR3 sequence reads: CASSLSPQGQRSYEQYF. CDR3 in DNA: TGTGCCAGCAGCTTATCTCCGCAAGGACAGCGAAGCTACGAGCAGTACTTC.

The J gene is TRBJ1-1, the V gene TRBV12-3 or TRBV12-4; 7 bases agree with TRBD1. Trimming removed 3 bases from V and 8 bases from J; junction bases left unmatched: 3. This CDR3 spans 12 amino acids. This CDR3 is CASSFGTVEAFF. CDR3 DNA: TGTGCCAGCAGTTTCGGGACAGTAGAAGCTTTCTTT.

The table lists this clonotype with a few counts. The V and J genes are TRBV6-1 and TRBJ1-4; 7 nucleotides agree with TRBD1. V shed 5 bases, J shed 0 bases, and the junction held 12 bases outside the gene matches. CDR3 size: 18 residues. Germline V CDR1 and CDR2: MNHNS, SASEGT. DNA for the CDR3: TGTGCCAGCAGTAATTCACAGGGGCTATTTGCAACTAATGAAAAACTGTTTTTT. It is translated as CASSNSQGLFATNEKLFF.

This clonotype turned up a few times. The chain uses TRBV28 and TRBJ2-5; 13 nucleotides line up with TRBD2. Germline-derived CDR1 and CDR2 are MDHEN and SYDVKM. The CDR3 sequence is 16 residues long. V trimming: 4 bases; J trimming: 3 bases; junction bases outside the gene matches: 5. CDR3 DNA sequence: TGTGCCAGCAGTTCGGTACTAGCGGGGGGGAAAGAGACCCAGTACTTC. Translated: CASSSVLAGGKETQYF.

Note on this clonotype: The junction differs from germline at one of its ends, possibly a read error. CDR3 protein: CDSSPGLLNKYQFF. DNA of the CDR3: TGTGACAGCAGCCCGGGTCTACTCAATAAGTATCAGTTCTTC. This rearrangement joins TRBV7-2 to TRBJ2-1; no clear D. The V gene's germline CDR1 is SGHTA and CDR2 FQGNSA. The CDR3 is 14 residues long.

This chain connects TRBV15 to TRBJ2-5, with 8 nucleotides matching TRBD2. Germline CDR1 reads LNHNV; CDR2 reads YYDKDF (reference sequence). This CDR3 contains 16 residues. V lost 0 bases and J lost 5; bases outside the gene matches: 8. DNA for the CDR3: TGTGCCACCAGCAGAGAGTCAGTAGCGGGGTACGAGACCCAGTACTTC. It codes for CATSRESVAGYETQYF.